This entry concerns a single TCR beta chain. The antigen is unknown. These data originate in a study of T cell responses to AZD1222 COVID-19 vaccine. Looking at the study overall: Second doses were pooled across both intervals (about 4 or about 12 weeks). Study results and limitations: Repertoires were sampled only after the peak T cell response. Receipt of two AZD1222 doses was followed by a rise in Spike-specific TCR breadth and depth. Donors were largely white British and mainly female; clonal diversity was possibly underestimated.

CDR1 is SEHNR, CDR2 FQNEAQ, per germline (reference sequence). This CDR3 contains 15 residues. The V and J ends lost 7 bases and 1 base respectively, with 16 bases between them. Clones were read by immunoSEQ multiplex PCR, and TCRdb kept only the in-frame ones, dropping some. The profile shows 99,000 or so clones, approximately 88% of them singletons. This chain uses TRBV7-9 with TRBJ1-1; D is perhaps TRBD1 (6 bases). This TCR was sampled from an adult in good health. This specimen was peripheral blood, taken on day 0 of AZD1222 vaccination. Here the CDR3 DNA reads TGTGCCAGCAATCCGGGGGGCAGGGCGAACACTGAAGCTTTCTTT. It specifies CASNPGGRANTEAFF.